These 30 T cell receptor beta chains were sequenced from one sample in a study of T cells expressing NK-cell markers. TCRdb re-analyzed the 5' RACE reads; it lists each CDR3 protein once, without DNA. This repertoire includes 550,000 to 600,000 distinct CDR3 sequences. Sequenced: blood T cells: a sorted CD56 or NKG2C T cell subset, CD4+ or CD8+ T cells, or bulk PBMC T cells (not recorded which). These receptor sequences come from a man aged 18 to 30 in good health.

This rearrangement joins TRBV2 to TRBJ2-1; TCRdb lists TRBD1, though no DNA is available to test this call. Germline V gene data show CDR1 as SNHLY and CDR2 as FYNNEI. The CDR3 covers 15 residues. The CDR3 region is CASSDGSGAYNEQFF.

The chain joins TRBV15 to TRBJ1-2; TCRdb reports TRBD1, a call that lacks DNA to check it against. From germline, CDR1 is LNHNV and CDR2 YYDKDF (reference sequence). The CDR3 runs 15 residues. CDR3 sequence: CATSREQGYNYGYTF. Drawing the rest from reference TRBV15 and TRBJ1-2, the complete variable domain is DAMVIQNPRYQVTQFGKPVTLSCSQTLNHNVMYWYQQKSSQAPKLLFHYYDKDFNNEADTPDNFQSRRPNTSFCFLDIRSPGLGDTAMYLCATSREQGYNYGYTFGSGTRLTVV.

The rearrangement uses TRBV7-2 and TRBJ1-1. This CDR3 contains 14 residues. Germline loops: CDR1 SGHTA, CDR2 FQGNSA. CDR3 sequence reads: CASSWSAMNTEAFF.

The chain links TRBV12-3 or TRBV12-4 to TRBJ2-5; the D call from TCRdb, TRBD2, cannot be confirmed without DNA. The length of the CDR3 is 15 residues. Here the CDR3 reads CASTLSGTYQETQYF.

The chain is built from TRBV10-1 and TRBJ2-3; TCRdb outputs TRBD1, but without DNA this stays unchecked. CDR1 WNHNN and CDR2 SYGVQD come from the germline V gene (reference sequence). The CDR3 runs to 18 residues. The CDR3 is CASSESVGQGTNTDTQYF.

This chain uses TRBV6-1 with TRBJ1-5. This CDR3 has 11 amino acids. CDR1 is MNHNS and CDR2 is SASEGT in the germline V gene. The CDR3 sequence is CASSTPRPQHF.

CDR3: CASSLVWENTGELFF. The chain links TRBV7-6 to TRBJ2-2. The CDR3 totals 15 residues. Germline V gene sequence: CDR1 SGHVS, CDR2 FNYEAQ. The whole variable domain, remainder taken from reference TRBV7-6 and TRBJ2-2, is GAGVSQSPRYKVTKRGQDVALRCDPISGHVSLYWYRQALGQGPEFLTYFNYEAQQDKSGLPNDRFSAERPEGSISTLTIQRTEQRDSAMYRCASSLVWENTGELFFGEGSRLTVL.

This chain joins TRBV5-1 and TRBJ1-4. This CDR3 has 18 amino acids. Per the germline V gene, CDR1 is SGHRS and CDR2 is YFSETQ. CDR3 loop: CASSGFAADSSTNEKLFF.

The V and J genes are TRBV10-3 and TRBJ1-4; the D call from TCRdb, TRBD1, cannot be confirmed without DNA. The CDR3 has 15 residues. From germline, CDR1 is ENHRY and CDR2 SYGVKD. The CDR3 is CAISKEAQGGEKLFF.

This chain uses TRBV29-1 with TRBJ2-5; with no DNA, the TCRdb D assignment of TRBD2 cannot be verified. This CDR3 has 14 amino acids. From germline, CDR1 is SQVTM and CDR2 ANQGSEA. CDR3: CSVDSSGRKETQYF.

The V and J genes are TRBV12-3 or TRBV12-4 and TRBJ2-3; the TCRdb call, TRBD1, lacks DNA for checking. CDR3 length: 15 residues. CDR3 in amino acids: CASSRDRWGDYTQYF.

V usage is TRBV7-6 and J usage is TRBJ1-3; TCRdb's assignment of TRBD1 cannot be checked, as there is no DNA. The CDR3 length is 15 residues. CDR1 and CDR2 from the germline V gene are SGHVS and FNYEAQ. CDR3 in amino acids: CASSINRGSGNTIYF.

The chain is built from TRBV7-2 and TRBJ1-4; the TRBD1 assignment by TCRdb is unverifiable without DNA. Germline values: CDR1 SGHTA, CDR2 FQGNSA. The CDR3 covers 14 residues. The CDR3 protein is CASRITGGGEKLFF.

V and J are TRBV6-5 and TRBJ2-1; TCRdb designates TRBD1, a call that cannot be tested without DNA. The CDR3 sequence is 16 residues long. Per germline, CDR1 MNHEY and CDR2 SVGAGI. The CDR3 spells CASSYGTGATYNEQFF.

The rearrangement joins TRBV19 to TRBJ1-1; checking the TCRdb D call of TRBD1 is not possible without DNA. Germline CDR1 is LNHDA and CDR2 is SQIVND (reference sequence). The CDR3 runs 13 residues. CDR3 sequence reads: CASSMGGWTEAFF. Together with reference TRBV19 and TRBJ1-1, the CDR3 gives the full variable domain: DGGITQSPKYLFRKEGQNVTLSCEQNLNHDAMYWYRQDPGQGLRLIYYSQIVNDFQKGDIAEGYSVSREKKESFPLTVTSAQKNPTAFYLCASSMGGWTEAFFGQGTRLTVV.

The rearrangement links TRBV6-2 or TRBV6-3 to TRBJ1-3; lacking DNA, the TRBD1 call made by TCRdb goes unchecked. In germline, CDR1 is MNHEY, CDR2 SVGEGT. The CDR3 loop spans 14 amino acids. The CDR3 loop is CASSSSRAGNTIYF.

This chain connects TRBV2 to TRBJ2-5; TCRdb names TRBD2, which stays unverified in the absence of DNA. CDR1 and CDR2 (germline): SNHLY, FYNNEI. The CDR3 runs 12 residues. The CDR3 sequence: CASSANPETQYF.

The chain employs TRBV6-2 or TRBV6-3 and TRBJ2-1; TCRdb indicates TRBD2, and absent DNA this call remains unverified. Germline CDR1 is MNHEY and CDR2 is SVGEGT. The CDR3 consists of 17 residues. CDR3 loop: CASSYLIGLAGDDEQFF.

V usage is TRBV12-3 or TRBV12-4 and J usage is TRBJ2-4; TCRdb names TRBD1, which stays unverified in the absence of DNA. The CDR3 is 15 residues long. CDR3 sequence: CASGRDRGVKNIQYF.

The chain recombines TRBV11-3 with TRBJ2-2; TCRdb indicates TRBD2, and absent DNA this call remains unverified. Looked up from germline, CDR1 is SGHNT and CDR2 is YENEEA. The CDR3 totals 18 residues. CDR3 in amino acids: CASSLVSWSGTNTGELFF.

The chain recombines TRBV27 with TRBJ2-2; TCRdb outputs TRBD1, but without DNA this stays unchecked. This CDR3 spans 16 amino acids. Per the germline V gene, CDR1 is MNHEY and CDR2 is SMNVEV (reference sequence). CDR3 residues: CAGAPTGGVNTGELFF.

Here the CDR3 reads CASSPLTTSGRVDTQYF. The chain links TRBV6-2 or TRBV6-3 to TRBJ2-3; lacking DNA, the TRBD2 call made by TCRdb goes unchecked. CDR1 and CDR2 (germline): MNHEY, SVGEGT. This CDR3 has 17 residues.

The chain recombines TRBV5-6 with TRBJ1-6; TCRdb's D gene call, TRBD1, goes unchecked for lack of DNA. The CDR3 is 16 residues long. The germline V gene has CDR1 SGHDT and CDR2 YYEEEE. CDR3 residues: CASSLAFGPDGSPLHF.

This sequence joins TRBV6-4 and TRBJ2-3; checking the TCRdb D call of TRBD2 is not possible without DNA. CDR3 length: 15 residues. Germline lookup yields CDR1 MRHNA and CDR2 SNTAGT. The CDR3 here is CASSDGGRTTDTQYF.

This sequence joins TRBV12-3 or TRBV12-4 and TRBJ1-5; TCRdb's D call of TRBD1 is untestable without DNA. The CDR3 length is 15 residues. The CDR3 is CASSQDRVSNQPQHF.

The chain has TRBV12-3 or TRBV12-4 and TRBJ2-1; TCRdb selects TRBD2, and the lack of DNA leaves this call unchecked. The CDR3 is 15 residues long. This CDR3 is CASRMRLAGNNEQFF.

This chain connects TRBV7-2 to TRBJ2-3; TCRdb lists TRBD1, though no DNA is available to test this call. Germline V gene lookup returns CDR1 SGHTA and CDR2 FQGNSA. The CDR3 extends over 15 amino acids. CDR3 sequence reads: CASSLRGGATDTQYF.

The chain combines TRBV28 with TRBJ2-2; TCRdb outputs TRBD1, but without DNA this stays unchecked. The CDR3 runs 14 residues. CDR1 and CDR2 (germline): MDHEN, SYDVKM. CDR3 amino acids: CASRQGRDTGELFF.

CDR3 region: CASSYSMGLMVVTGELFF. The chain uses TRBV6-5 and TRBJ2-2; with no DNA, the TCRdb D assignment of TRBD2 cannot be verified. This CDR3 is built from 18 residues. From germline, CDR1 is MNHEY and CDR2 SVGAGI.

This rearrangement joins TRBV6-1 to TRBJ2-6. Germline V gives CDR1 MNHNS, CDR2 SASEGT. The CDR3 runs to 15 residues. The CDR3: CASSSQYRWANVLTF.